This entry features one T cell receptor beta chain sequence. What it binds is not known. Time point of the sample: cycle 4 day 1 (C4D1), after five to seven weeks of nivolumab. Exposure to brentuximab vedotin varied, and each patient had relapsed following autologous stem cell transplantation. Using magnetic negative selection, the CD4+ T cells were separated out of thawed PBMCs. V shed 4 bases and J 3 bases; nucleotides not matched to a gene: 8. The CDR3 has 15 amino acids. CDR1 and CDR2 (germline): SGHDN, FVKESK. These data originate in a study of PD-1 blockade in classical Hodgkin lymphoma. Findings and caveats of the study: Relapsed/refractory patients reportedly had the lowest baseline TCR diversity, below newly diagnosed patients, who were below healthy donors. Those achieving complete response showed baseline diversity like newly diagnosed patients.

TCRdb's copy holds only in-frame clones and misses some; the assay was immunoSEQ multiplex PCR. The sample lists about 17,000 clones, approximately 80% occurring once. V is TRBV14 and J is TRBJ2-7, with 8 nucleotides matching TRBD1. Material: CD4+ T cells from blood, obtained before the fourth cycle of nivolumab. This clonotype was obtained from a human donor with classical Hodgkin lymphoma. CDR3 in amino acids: CASSLPGTGDYEQYF. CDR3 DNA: TGTGCCAGCAGCCTCCCCGGGACAGGTGACTACGAGCAGTACTTC.